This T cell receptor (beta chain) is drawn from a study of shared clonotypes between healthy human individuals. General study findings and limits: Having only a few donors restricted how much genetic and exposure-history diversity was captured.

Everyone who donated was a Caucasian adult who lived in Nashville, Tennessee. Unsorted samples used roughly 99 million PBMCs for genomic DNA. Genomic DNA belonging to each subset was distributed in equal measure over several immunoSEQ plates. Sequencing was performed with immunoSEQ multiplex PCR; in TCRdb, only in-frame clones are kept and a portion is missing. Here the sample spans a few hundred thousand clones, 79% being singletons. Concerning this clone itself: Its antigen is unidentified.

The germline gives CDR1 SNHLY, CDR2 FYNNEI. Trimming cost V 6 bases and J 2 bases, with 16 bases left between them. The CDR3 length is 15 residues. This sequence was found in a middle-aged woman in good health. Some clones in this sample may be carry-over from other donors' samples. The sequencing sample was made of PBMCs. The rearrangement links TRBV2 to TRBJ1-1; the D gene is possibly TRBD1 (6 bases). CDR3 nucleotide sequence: TGTGCCAGCAGCCGGGACACGGCTGAAAACACTGAAGCTTTCTTT. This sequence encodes CASSRDTAENTEAFF.